This T cell receptor (beta chain) was sequenced in a study of immune heterogeneity within non-small cell lung tumors. Study background: The composition of the tumors was 4 squamous cell carcinomas, roughly ten non-squamous carcinomas and 1 not otherwise specified.

Bulk tumor genomic DNA served as template, at roughly 600 ng per sample. During surgery, each primary tumor gave multiple biopsies spaced as far apart as possible. Curative surgical treatment was performed in patients who had newly diagnosed, untreated non-small cell lung cancer. Study donors were patients with a new diagnosis of non-small cell lung cancer who underwent surgery with curative intent. It was a multiplex PCR that amplified TCR beta CDR3, with 32 V and 13 J primers. TCRdb called the multiplex PCR reads again in MiXCR, with one record for every CDR3 protein. The sample has about 15,000 distinct CDR3 sequences, about a third seen once; the top ten hold 13% to 15%. The table lists this clonotype with many counts. The CDR3 is 14 residues long. The V gene lost 2 bases and the J gene lost 2 bases, with 8 bases spanning the gap. CDR1 and CDR2 (germline): MNHEY, SMNVEV (reference sequence).

This sequence joins TRBV27 and TRBJ2-3; no firm D call. This clonotype was obtained from a woman aged 45 to 65 with non-small cell lung cancer. Specimen: lung tumor tissue. CDR3 residues: CASSLVQTTDTQYF. The DNA of the CDR3 is TGTGCCAGCAGTTTAGTACAGACCACAGATACGCAGTATTTT.